This entry features one T cell receptor beta chain sequence. Its antigen is still unknown. The PCR employed 60 Vbeta primers together with 13 Jbeta primers. Measured with immunoSEQ multiplex PCR; TCRdb has only the in-frame clones, and not every one. The sample contains around 110,000 clones, roughly 70% of which appear only once. This record comes from a study of cytomegalovirus exposure and HLA in healthy donors. Study findings and constraints: As a later analysis showed, a missense DCLRE1C variant was linked to trimming of TCR beta V- and J-genes.

V was shortened by 5 bases and J by 8 bases, with 12 bases between the two germline ends. Germline V lookup: CDR1 ENHRY, CDR2 SYGVKD. The CDR3 consists of 12 residues. Sequencing was carried out using PBMCs. The chain carries TRBV10-3 and TRBJ1-2, with a weak D call TRBD1 (5 bases). The receptor comes from a woman in her thirties in good health and CMV-seronegative. CDR3 in amino acids: CAISTQGWGYTF. CDR3 nucleotides: TGTGCCATCAGTACGCAGGGTTGGGGCTACACCTTC.